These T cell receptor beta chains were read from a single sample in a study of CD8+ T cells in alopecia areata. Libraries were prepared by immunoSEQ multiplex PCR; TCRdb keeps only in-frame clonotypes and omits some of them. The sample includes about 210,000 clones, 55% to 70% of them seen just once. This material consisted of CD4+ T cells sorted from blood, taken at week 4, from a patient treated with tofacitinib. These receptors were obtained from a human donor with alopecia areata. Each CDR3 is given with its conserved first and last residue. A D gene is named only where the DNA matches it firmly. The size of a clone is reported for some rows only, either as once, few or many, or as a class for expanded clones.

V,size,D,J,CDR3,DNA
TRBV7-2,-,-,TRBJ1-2,CASSLEVYGYTF,TGTGCCAGCAGCTTAGAGGTCTATGGCTACACCTTC
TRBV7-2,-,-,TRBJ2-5,CASSLSFGETQYF,TGTGCCAGCAGCTTGAGTTTTGGAGAGACCCAGTACTTC
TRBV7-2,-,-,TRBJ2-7,CASSLVWGGSKGFHEQYF,TGTGCCAGCAGCTTAGTGTGGGGAGGTAGCAAGGGTTTCCACGAGCAGTACTTC
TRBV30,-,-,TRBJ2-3,CAWGKGGAQDTQYF,TGTGCCTGGGGGAAAGGGGGGGCCCAAGATACGCAGTATTTT
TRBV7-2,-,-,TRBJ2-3,CASSYLGTDTQYF,TGTGCCAGCAGCTACCTGGGCACAGATACGCAGTATTTT
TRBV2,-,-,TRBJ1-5,CASSRVTQPQHF,TGTGCCAGCAGCAGGGTTACTCAGCCCCAGCATTTT
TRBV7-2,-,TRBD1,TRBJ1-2,CASSLAPTGVGFDGYTF,TGTGCCAGCAGCTTAGCCCCGACAGGGGTTGGTTTCGATGGCTACACCTTC
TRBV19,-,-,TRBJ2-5,CASSRQQGRETQYF,TGTGCCAGTAGTAGACAACAGGGTCGAGAGACCCAGTACTTC
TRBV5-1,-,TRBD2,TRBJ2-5,CASSLGLAVFQETQYF,TGCGCCAGCAGCTTGGGACTAGCCGTATTCCAAGAGACCCAGTACTTC
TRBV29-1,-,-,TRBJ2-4,CSVMSTLAKNIRYF,TGCAGCGTCATGAGTACCTTAGCCAAAAACATTCGGTACTTC
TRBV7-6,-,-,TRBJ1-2,CASSLTALSVGYTF,TGTGCCAGCAGCTTGACAGCGCTGAGCGTTGGCTACACCTTC
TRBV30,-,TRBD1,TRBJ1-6,CAWGGQGDSPLHF,TGTGCCTGGGGAGGACAGGGTGATTCACCCCTCCACTTT
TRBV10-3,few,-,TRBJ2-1,CAISESPGTNEQFF,TGTGCCATCAGTGAGTCCCCAGGGACCAATGAGCAGTTCTTC
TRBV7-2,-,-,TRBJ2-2,CASSSQLSNTGELFF,TGTGCCAGCAGCTCCCAGCTATCGAACACCGGGGAGCTGTTTTTT
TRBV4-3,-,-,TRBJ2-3,CASSPRRRAPGSTDTQYF,TGCGCCAGCAGCCCCCGACGGCGTGCACCAGGGAGCACAGATACGCAGTATTTT
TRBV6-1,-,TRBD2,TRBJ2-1,CASSLIAGGNNEQFF,TGTGCCAGCAGTCTAATAGCGGGGGGTAACAATGAGCAGTTCTTC
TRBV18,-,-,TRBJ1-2,CASSQEDLPYGYTF,TGTGCCAGCTCACAGGAGGACCTCCCCTATGGCTACACCTTC
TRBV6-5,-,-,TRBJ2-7,CASNGGGEQYF,TGTGCCAGCAACGGGGGAGGAGAGCAGTACTTC
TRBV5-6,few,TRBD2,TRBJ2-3,CATNAEGTSITDTQYF,TGTGCCACAAATGCCGAAGGGACTAGCATTACAGATACGCAGTATTTT
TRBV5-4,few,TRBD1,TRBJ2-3,CASSQRQGWADTQYF,TGTGCCAGCAGCCAGAGACAGGGGTGGGCAGATACGCAGTATTTT
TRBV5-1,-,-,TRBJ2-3,CASSLGGMITDTQYF,TGCGCCAGCAGCTTGGGCGGGATGATCACAGATACGCAGTATTTT
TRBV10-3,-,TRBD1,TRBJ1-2,CAISESGTGIYGYTF,TGTGCCATCAGTGAGTCGGGGACAGGGATCTATGGCTACACCTTC
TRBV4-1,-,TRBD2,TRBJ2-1,CASSQLGLAGGSEQFF,TGCGCCAGCAGCCAATTGGGACTAGCGGGTGGGAGCGAGCAGTTCTTC
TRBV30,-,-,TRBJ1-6,CAWSTQGNSPLHF,TGTGCCTGGAGTACACAGGGAAATTCACCCCTCCACTTT
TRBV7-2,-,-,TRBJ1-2,CASSLVVGYTF,TGTGCCAGCAGCTTAGTAGTTGGCTACACCTTC
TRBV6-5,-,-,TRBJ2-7,CASSYQGFSYEQYF,TGTGCCAGCAGTTATCAGGGATTTTCCTACGAGCAGTACTTC
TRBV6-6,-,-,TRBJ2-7,CASSYQSSYEQYF,TGTGCCAGCAGTTACCAGAGCTCCTACGAGCAGTACTTC
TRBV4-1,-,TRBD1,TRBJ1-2,CASSQDFGGTGSRLGYTF,TGCGCCAGCAGCCAAGATTTCGGCGGGACAGGGAGCCGACTCGGCTACACCTTC
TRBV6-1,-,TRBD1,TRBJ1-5,CASRNRGRQPQHF,TGTGCCAGCAGGAACAGGGGGCGGCAGCCCCAGCATTTT
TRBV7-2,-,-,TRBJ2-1,CASSPMGRYNEQFF,TGTGCCAGCAGCCCAATGGGGCGCTACAATGAGCAGTTCTTC
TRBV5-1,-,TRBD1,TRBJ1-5,CASSLGQGVRNQPQHF,TGCGCCAGCAGCCTCGGACAGGGCGTTAGGAATCAGCCCCAGCATTTT
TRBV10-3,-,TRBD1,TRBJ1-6,CAIRDRETPLHF,TGTGCCATCAGGGACAGGGAGACACCCCTCCACTTT
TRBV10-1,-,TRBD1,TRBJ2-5,CATSTGQDQETQYF,TGCGCCACCTCGACCGGACAGGACCAAGAGACCCAGTACTTC
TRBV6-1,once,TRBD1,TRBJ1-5,CASSETGGNQPQHF,TGTGCCAGCAGCGAAACAGGGGGCAATCAGCCCCAGCATTTT
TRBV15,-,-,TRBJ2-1,CATSRDPGNEQFF,TGTGCCACCAGCAGAGACCCGGGCAATGAGCAGTTCTTC
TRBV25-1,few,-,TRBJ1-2,CASSEEWDNYGYTF,TGTGCCAGCAGCGAAGAGTGGGACAACTATGGCTACACCTTC
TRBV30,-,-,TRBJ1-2,CAWSPTPYGYTF,TGTGCCTGGAGTCCAACGCCCTATGGCTACACCTTC
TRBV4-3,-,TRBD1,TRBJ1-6,CASSQVTDRGGSPLHF,TGCGCCAGCAGCCAAGTGACGGACAGGGGCGGATCACCCCTCCACTTT
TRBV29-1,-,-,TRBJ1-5,CSVEQGWGQPQHF,TGCAGCGTTGAGCAGGGATGGGGGCAGCCCCAGCATTTT
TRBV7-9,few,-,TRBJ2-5,CASSSLGGAAQYF,TGTGCCAGCAGCTCCTTGGGCGGGGCAGCCCAGTACTTC
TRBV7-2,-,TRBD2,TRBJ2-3,CASSQGLAVDTQYF,TGTGCCAGCAGCCAGGGACTAGCTGTAGATACGCAGTATTTT
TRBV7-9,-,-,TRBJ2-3,CASSDVSDTQYF,TGTGCCAGCAGCGACGTTTCAGATACGCAGTATTTT
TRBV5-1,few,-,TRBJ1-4,CASRTATNEKLFF,TGCGCCAGCCGGACAGCAACTAATGAAAAACTGTTTTTT
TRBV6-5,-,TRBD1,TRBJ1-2,CASSYSHRGESGYTF,TGTGCCAGCAGTTACTCTCACAGGGGCGAAAGTGGCTACACCTTC
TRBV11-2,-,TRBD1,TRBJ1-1,CASSLTGLDTEAFF,TGTGCCAGCAGCTTGACAGGGTTGGACACTGAAGCTTTCTTT